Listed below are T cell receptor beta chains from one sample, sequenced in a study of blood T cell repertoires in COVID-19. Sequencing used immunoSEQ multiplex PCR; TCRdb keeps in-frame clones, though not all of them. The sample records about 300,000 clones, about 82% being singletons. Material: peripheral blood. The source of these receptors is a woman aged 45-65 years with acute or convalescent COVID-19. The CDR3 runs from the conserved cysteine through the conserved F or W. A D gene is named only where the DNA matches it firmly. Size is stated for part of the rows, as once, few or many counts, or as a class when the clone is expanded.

CDR3aa: CASSFRGPTYEQYF; CDR3nt: TGTGCCAGCAGTTTCAGGGGTCCAACCTACGAGCAGTACTTC; v_gene: TRBV27; abundance: .; j_gene: TRBJ2-7; d_gene: .
CDR3aa: CASSLQVEVYTF; CDR3nt: TGTGCCAGCAGTTTACAGGTGGAAGTTTACACCTTC; v_gene: TRBV12-3/TRBV12-4; abundance: once; j_gene: TRBJ1-2; d_gene: .
CDR3aa: CASSGPAAGAAYGYTF; CDR3nt: TGTGCCAGCAGTGGACCAGCGGCAGGGGCTGCCTATGGCTACACCTTC; v_gene: TRBV6-1; abundance: .; j_gene: TRBJ1-2; d_gene: .
CDR3aa: CASSLLSTGVYEQYF; CDR3nt: TGTGCCAGCAGCTTACTATCCACAGGGGTCTACGAGCAGTACTTC; v_gene: TRBV7-9; abundance: once; j_gene: TRBJ2-7; d_gene: TRBD1
CDR3aa: CASSLREAYEQYF; CDR3nt: TGTGCCAGCAGTCTCAGGGAGGCCTACGAGCAGTACTTC; v_gene: TRBV6-5; abundance: .; j_gene: TRBJ2-7; d_gene: .
CDR3aa: CASSPGTGETNTEAFF; CDR3nt: TGTGCCAGCAGTCCCGGGACAGGGGAGACGAACACTGAAGCTTTCTTT; v_gene: TRBV28; abundance: .; j_gene: TRBJ1-1; d_gene: TRBD1
CDR3aa: CASSFKFRVLKEALSYNEQFF; CDR3nt: TGTGCCAGCAGCTTTAAATTCCGGGTCCTAAAAGAAGCTCTCTCCTACAATGAGCAGTTCTTC; v_gene: TRBV12-1; abundance: .; j_gene: TRBJ2-1; d_gene: .
CDR3aa: CASSKSTGAGANVLTF; CDR3nt: TGTGCCAGCAGCAAATCAACAGGGGCCGGGGCCAACGTCCTGACTTTC; v_gene: TRBV7-3; abundance: .; j_gene: TRBJ2-6; d_gene: TRBD1
CDR3aa: CASSLPRDIKRVLYEQYF; CDR3nt: TGTGCCAGCAGTTTACCCCGGGACATCAAACGGGTCCTTTACGAGCAGTACTTC; v_gene: TRBV27; abundance: .; j_gene: TRBJ2-7; d_gene: .
CDR3aa: CASSHSGLAIGNEQFF; CDR3nt: TGCGCCAGCAGCCACTCGGGACTAGCGATTGGGAATGAGCAGTTCTTC; v_gene: TRBV5-1; abundance: .; j_gene: TRBJ2-1; d_gene: TRBD2
CDR3aa: CASSSQGGGGRAGYEQYF; CDR3nt: TGTGCCAGCAGCTCCCAAGGCGGTGGCGGGAGGGCCGGGTACGAGCAGTACTTC; v_gene: TRBV7-9; abundance: .; j_gene: TRBJ2-7; d_gene: TRBD2
CDR3aa: CASSRTGGNEKLFF; CDR3nt: TGTGCCAGCAGCCGGACAGGGGGTAATGAAAAACTGTTTTTT; v_gene: TRBV6-2/TRBV6-3; abundance: .; j_gene: TRBJ1-4; d_gene: TRBD1
CDR3aa: CASSSGRLDYEQYF; CDR3nt: TGTGCCAGCTCTTCGGGCCGACTAGACTACGAGCAGTACTTC; v_gene: TRBV21-1; abundance: .; j_gene: TRBJ2-7; d_gene: .
CDR3aa: CAMTDGRLAGDTQYF; CDR3nt: TGTGCCATGACGGACGGCCGTCTAGCGGGAGATACGCAGTATTTT; v_gene: TRBV10-3; abundance: .; j_gene: TRBJ2-3; d_gene: TRBD2
CDR3aa: CASSDSGRASSEQFF; CDR3nt: TGTGCCAGCAGCGATAGCGGGAGGGCCTCCTCTGAGCAGTTCTTC; v_gene: TRBV7-6; abundance: .; j_gene: TRBJ2-1; d_gene: TRBD2
CDR3aa: CASSQQTPPDRVYEQYF; CDR3nt: TGCGCCAGCAGCCAACAAACGCCCCCGGACAGGGTATACGAGCAGTACTTC; v_gene: TRBV4-3; abundance: .; j_gene: TRBJ2-7; d_gene: TRBD1
CDR3aa: CASSSGQGAVNEQFF; CDR3nt: TGTGCCAGCAGCTCCGGACAGGGGGCGGTCAATGAGCAGTTCTTC; v_gene: TRBV5-4; abundance: .; j_gene: TRBJ2-1; d_gene: TRBD1